The T cell receptor beta chain described here comes from a study of CD4 T cells in relation to SARS-CoV-2 and coronaviruses. The unexposed donors gave CD4+ T cells in 2011-2018, prior to COVID-19. After roughly 9 days of culture, CD4+ T cells were isolated. About 1.9 million PBMCs per well were cultured with about 9.4 IU/ml IL-2. TCRdb keeps only in-frame clones here, not all; method: immunoSEQ multiplex PCR. The repertoire holds tens of thousands of clones, about three quarters seen once, with about 12% in the top ten. This clone was found once. Its antigen is not known. Germline lookup yields CDR1 SGHNT and CDR2 YYREEE (reference sequence). This CDR3 has 15 residues. V lost 4 bases, J lost 4 bases, and 15 bases lay in between.

The V call is TRBV5-4, the J call TRBJ1-3; no reliable D call. Sequenced sample: CD4+ T cells from PBMCs, cultured in vitro. The sequence was obtained from a human donor in good health. DNA for the CDR3: TGTGCCAGCAGCATCGGGATCCTCGGCGGAAACACCATATATTTT. The encoded protein is CASSIGILGGNTIYF.